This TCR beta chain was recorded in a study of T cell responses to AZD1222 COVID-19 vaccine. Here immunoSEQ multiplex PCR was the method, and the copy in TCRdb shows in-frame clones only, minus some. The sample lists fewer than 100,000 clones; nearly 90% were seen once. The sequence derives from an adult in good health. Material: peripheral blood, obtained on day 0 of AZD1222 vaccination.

CDR3 nucleotide sequence: TGTGCCAGCAGTTTAGCTAGGGTTAAAGCTTTCTTT. Translated: CASSLARVKAFF. This chain connects TRBV28 to TRBJ1-1; no clear D. V lost 2 bases to trimming and J lost 9 bases, with 10 bases between them. CDR3 length: 12 residues. Looked up from germline, CDR1 is MDHEN and CDR2 is SYDVKM.